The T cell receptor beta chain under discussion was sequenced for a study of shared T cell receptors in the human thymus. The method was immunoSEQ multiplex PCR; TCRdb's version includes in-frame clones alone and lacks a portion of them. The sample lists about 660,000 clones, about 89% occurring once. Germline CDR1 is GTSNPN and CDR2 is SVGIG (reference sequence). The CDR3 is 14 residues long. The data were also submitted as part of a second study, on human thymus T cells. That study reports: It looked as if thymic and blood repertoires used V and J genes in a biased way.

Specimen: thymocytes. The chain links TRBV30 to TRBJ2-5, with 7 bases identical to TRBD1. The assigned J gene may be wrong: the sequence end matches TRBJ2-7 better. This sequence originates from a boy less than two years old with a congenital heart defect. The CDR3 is CAWGRQGLSYEQYF. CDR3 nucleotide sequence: TGTGCCTGGGGACGACAGGGCCTTTCCTACGAGCAGTACTTC.